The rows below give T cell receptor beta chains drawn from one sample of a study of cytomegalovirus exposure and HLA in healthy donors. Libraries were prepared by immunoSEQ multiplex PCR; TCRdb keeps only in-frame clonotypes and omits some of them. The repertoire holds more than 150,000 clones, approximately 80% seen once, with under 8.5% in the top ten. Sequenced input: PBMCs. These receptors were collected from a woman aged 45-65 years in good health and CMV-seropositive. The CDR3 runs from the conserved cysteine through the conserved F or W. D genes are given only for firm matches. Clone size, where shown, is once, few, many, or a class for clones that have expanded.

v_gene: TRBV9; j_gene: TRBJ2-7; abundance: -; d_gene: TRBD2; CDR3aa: CASSVASGDYEQYF; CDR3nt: TGTGCCAGCAGCGTGGCTAGCGGGGACTACGAGCAGTACTTC
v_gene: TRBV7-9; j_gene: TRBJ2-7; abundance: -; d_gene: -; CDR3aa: CASSRPETGLGNEQYF; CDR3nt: TGTGCCAGCAGCCGACCAGAGACAGGATTGGGCAACGAGCAGTACTTC
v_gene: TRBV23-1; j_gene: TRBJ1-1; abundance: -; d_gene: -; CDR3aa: CASSQSLLGNTEAFF; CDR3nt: TGCGCCAGCAGTCAATCTCTTCTCGGGAACACTGAAGCTTTCTTT
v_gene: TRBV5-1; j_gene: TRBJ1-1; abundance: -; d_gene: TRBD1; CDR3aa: CASSLPYKGAGTEAFF; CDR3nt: TGCGCCAGCAGCCTTCCTTATAAGGGGGCTGGCACTGAAGCTTTCTTT
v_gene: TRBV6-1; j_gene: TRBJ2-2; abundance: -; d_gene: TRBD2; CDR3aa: CASASGGASAGELFF; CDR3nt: TGTGCCAGCGCTAGCGGGGGGGCCTCTGCCGGGGAGCTGTTTTTT
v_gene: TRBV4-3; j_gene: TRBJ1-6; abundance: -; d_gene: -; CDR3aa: CASSQVPGQGNSPLHF; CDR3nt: TGCGCCAGCAGCCAAGTCCCAGGGCAGGGTAACTCACCCCTCCACTTT
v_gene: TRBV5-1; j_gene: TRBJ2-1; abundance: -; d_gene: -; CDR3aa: CASSLEGAYNEQFF; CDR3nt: TGCGCCAGCAGCCTTGAGGGGGCCTACAATGAGCAGTTCTTC
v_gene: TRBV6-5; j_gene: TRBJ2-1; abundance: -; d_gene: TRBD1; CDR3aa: CASSLTGVNEQFF; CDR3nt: TGTGCCAGCAGCCTCACAGGGGTCAATGAGCAGTTCTTC
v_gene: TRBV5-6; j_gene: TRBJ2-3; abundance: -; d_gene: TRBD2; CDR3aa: CASSLGVLAGSTDTQYF; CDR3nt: TGTGCCAGCAGCTTGGGGGTACTAGCGGGGAGCACAGATACGCAGTATTTT
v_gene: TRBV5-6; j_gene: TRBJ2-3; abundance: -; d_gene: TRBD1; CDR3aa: CASSLDDRADTQYF; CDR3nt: TGTGCCAGCAGCTTGGACGACAGGGCAGATACGCAGTATTTT
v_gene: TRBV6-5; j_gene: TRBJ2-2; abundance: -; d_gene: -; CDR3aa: CATLDSVTGELFF; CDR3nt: TGTGCCACTCTCGACAGTGTCACCGGGGAGCTGTTTTTT
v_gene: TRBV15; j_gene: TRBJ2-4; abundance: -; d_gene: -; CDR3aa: CATSRPDILLAKNIQYF; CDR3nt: TGTGCCACCAGCAGACCCGACATTCTACTAGCCAAAAACATTCAGTACTTC
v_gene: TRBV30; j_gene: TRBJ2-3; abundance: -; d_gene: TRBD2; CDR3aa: CAWGYSGVRDTQYF; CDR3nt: TGTGCCTGGGGGTACAGCGGGGTCAGGGATACGCAGTATTTT
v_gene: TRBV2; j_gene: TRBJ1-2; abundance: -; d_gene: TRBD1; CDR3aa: CASSERSGQGNYGYTF; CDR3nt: TGTGCCAGCAGTGAAAGGTCGGGACAGGGAAACTATGGCTACACCTTC
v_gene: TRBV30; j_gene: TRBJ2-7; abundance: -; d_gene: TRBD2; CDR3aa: CAWSDPGGGPYEQYF; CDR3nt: TGTGCCTGGAGTGACCCGGGGGGGGGTCCCTACGAGCAGTACTTC
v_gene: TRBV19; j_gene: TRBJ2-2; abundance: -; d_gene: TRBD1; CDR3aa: CASSIQGQGYGELFF; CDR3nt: TGTGCCAGTAGTATCCAAGGACAGGGCTACGGGGAGCTGTTTTTT
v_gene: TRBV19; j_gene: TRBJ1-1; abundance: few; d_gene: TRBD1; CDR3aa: CASSIRTGLNTEAFF; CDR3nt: TGTGCCAGTAGTATCCGGACAGGGTTGAACACTGAAGCTTTCTTT
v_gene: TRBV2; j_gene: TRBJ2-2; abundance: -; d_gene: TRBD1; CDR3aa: CASKSRTGDTGELFF; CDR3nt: TGTGCCAGCAAATCCAGGACAGGGGACACCGGGGAGCTGTTTTTT
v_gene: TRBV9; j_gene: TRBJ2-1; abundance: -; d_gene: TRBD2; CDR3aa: CASSVAGTSANNEQFF; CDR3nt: TGTGCCAGCAGCGTAGCGGGGACTAGCGCTAACAATGAGCAGTTCTTC
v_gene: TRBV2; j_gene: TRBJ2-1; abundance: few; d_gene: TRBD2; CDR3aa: CATGTSRDNEQFF; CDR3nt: TGTGCCACCGGGACTAGCAGAGACAATGAGCAGTTCTTC
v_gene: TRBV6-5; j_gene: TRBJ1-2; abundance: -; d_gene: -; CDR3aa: CASSTGSLPSYGYTF; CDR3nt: TGTGCCAGCAGTACGGGTTCTCTACCTTCCTATGGCTACACCTTC
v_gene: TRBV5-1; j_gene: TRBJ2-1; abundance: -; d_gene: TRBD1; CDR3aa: CASRPGTGDEQFF; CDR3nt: TGCGCCAGCAGGCCCGGGACAGGAGATGAGCAGTTCTTC
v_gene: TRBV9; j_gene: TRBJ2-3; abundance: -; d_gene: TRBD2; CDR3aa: CASSVGGRSTDTQYF; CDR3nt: TGTGCCAGCAGCGTCGGCGGGAGGAGCACAGATACGCAGTATTTT
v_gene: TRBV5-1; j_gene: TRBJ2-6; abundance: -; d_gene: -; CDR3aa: CASSPTHESGANVLTF; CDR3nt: TGCGCCAGCAGCCCAACCCATGAGTCTGGGGCCAACGTCCTGACTTTC
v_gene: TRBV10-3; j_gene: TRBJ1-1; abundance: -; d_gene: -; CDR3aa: CAISDRGGHTEAFF; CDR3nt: TGTGCCATCAGTGACAGGGGAGGGCACACTGAAGCTTTCTTT
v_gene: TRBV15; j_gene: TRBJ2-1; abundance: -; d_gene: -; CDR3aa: CATSVSRVNEQFF; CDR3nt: TGTGCCACCAGCGTAAGCAGGGTAAATGAGCAGTTCTTC
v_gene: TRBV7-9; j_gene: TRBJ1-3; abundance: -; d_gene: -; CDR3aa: CASTPTPGNTIYF; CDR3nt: TGTGCCAGCACCCCGACACCTGGAAACACCATATATTTT
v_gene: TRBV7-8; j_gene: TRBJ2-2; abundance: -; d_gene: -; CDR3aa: CASKDTDTGELFF; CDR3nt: TGTGCCAGCAAGGACACCGACACCGGGGAGCTGTTTTTT
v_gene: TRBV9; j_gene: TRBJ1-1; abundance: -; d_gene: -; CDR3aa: CASSAEGGLATEAFF; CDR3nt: TGTGCCAGCAGCGCCGAAGGAGGGCTAGCCACTGAAGCTTTCTTT
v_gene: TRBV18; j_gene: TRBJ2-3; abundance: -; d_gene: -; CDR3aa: CASSPFQDTQYF; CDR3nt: TGTGCCAGCTCACCATTTCAAGATACGCAGTATTTT
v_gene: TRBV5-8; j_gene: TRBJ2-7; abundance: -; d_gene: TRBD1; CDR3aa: CASSRDRATKAYEQYF; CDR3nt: TGTGCCAGCAGCAGAGACAGGGCTACTAAGGCCTACGAGCAGTACTTC
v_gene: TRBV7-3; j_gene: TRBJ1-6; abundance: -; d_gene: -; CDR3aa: CASSLTRAENSPLHF; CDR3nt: TGTGCCAGCAGCTTAACGAGGGCAGAGAATTCACCCCTCCACTTT
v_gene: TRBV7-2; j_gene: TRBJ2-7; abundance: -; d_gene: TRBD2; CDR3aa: CASSPQSSGGAYEQYF; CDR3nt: TGTGCCAGCAGCCCTCAATCTAGCGGGGGGGCCTACGAGCAGTACTTC
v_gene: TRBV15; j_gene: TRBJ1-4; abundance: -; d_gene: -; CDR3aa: CATSSSPSSAEKLFF; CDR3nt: TGTGCCACCAGCTCTAGCCCTTCGTCTGCTGAAAAACTGTTTTTT
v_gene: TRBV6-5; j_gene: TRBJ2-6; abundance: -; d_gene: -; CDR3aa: CASSYRGTGANVLTF; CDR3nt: TGTGCCAGCAGTTACAGGGGGACTGGGGCCAACGTCCTGACTTTC
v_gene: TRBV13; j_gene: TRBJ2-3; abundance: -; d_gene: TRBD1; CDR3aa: CASSSRRTGEDTQYF; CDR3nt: TGTGCCAGCAGCTCGCGGCGGACAGGGGAAGATACGCAGTATTTT
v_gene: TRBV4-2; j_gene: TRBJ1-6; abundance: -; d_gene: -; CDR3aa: CASSHMDSVNSPLHF; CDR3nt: TGTGCCAGCAGCCATATGGACAGCGTCAATTCACCCCTCCACTTT
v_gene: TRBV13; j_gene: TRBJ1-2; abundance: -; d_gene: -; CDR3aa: CASSLGPGNYGYTF; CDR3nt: TGTGCCAGCAGCTTAGGCCCCGGGAACTATGGCTACACCTTC
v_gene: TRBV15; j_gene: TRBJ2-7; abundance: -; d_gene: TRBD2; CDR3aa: CATSRTGGYEQYF; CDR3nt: TGTGCCACCAGCAGAACGGGGGGGTACGAGCAGTACTTC
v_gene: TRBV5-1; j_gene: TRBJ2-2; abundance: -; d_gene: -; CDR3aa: CASSFYGGGTGELFF; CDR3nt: TGCGCCAGCAGCTTCTACGGGGGTGGAACCGGGGAGCTGTTTTTT